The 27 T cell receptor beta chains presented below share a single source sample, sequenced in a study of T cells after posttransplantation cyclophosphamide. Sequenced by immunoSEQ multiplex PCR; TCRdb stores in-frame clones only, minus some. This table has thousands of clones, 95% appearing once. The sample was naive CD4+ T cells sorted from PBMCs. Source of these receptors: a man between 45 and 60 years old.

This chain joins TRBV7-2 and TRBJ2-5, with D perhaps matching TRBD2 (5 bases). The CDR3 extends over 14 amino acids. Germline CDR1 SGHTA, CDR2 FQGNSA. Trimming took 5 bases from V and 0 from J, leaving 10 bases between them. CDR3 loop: CASSPKADQETQYF. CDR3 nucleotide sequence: TGTGCCAGCAGCCCTAAAGCGGACCAAGAGACCCAGTACTTC.

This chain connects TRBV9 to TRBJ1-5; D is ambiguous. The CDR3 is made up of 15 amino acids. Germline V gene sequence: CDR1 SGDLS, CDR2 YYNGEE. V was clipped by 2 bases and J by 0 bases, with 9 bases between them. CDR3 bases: TGTGCCAGCAGCGTGGGAGACTATAGCAATCAGCCCCAGCATTTT. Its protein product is CASSVGDYSNQPQHF.

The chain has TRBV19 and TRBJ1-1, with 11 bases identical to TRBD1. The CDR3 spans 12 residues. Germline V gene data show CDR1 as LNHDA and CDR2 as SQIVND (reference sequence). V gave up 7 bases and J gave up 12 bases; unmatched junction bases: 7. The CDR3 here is CASNRDRGLTFF. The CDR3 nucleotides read TGTGCCAGTAATCGGGACAGGGGGTTAACTTTCTTT.

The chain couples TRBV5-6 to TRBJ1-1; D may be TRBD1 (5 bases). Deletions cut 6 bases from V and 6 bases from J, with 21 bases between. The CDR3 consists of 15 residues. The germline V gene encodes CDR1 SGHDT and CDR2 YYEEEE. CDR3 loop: CASTRRPGEGAEAFF. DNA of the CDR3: TGTGCCAGCACCCGTCGCCCGGGGGAAGGAGCTGAAGCTTTCTTT.

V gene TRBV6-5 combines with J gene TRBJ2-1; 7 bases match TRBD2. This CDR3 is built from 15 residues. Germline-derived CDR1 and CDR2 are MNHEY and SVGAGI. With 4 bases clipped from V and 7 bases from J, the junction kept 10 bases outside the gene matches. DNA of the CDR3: TGTGCCAGCAGTTCGTTAGCGGGCCTAGGGAATGAGCAGTTCTTC. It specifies CASSSLAGLGNEQFF.

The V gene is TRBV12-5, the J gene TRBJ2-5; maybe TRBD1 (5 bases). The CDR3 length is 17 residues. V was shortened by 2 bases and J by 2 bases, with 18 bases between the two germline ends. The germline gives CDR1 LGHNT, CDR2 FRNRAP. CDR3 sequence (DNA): TGTGCTAGTGGTTTGACCTTCCCTGGGGCAGCACAAGAGACCCAGTACTTC. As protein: CASGLTFPGAAQETQYF. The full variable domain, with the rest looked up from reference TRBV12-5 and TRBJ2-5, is DARVTQTPRHKVTEMGQEVTMRCQPILGHNTVFWYRQTMMQGLELLAYFRNRAPLDDSGMPKDRFSAEMPDATLATLKIQPSEPRDSAVYFCASGLTFPGAAQETQYFGPGTRLLVL.

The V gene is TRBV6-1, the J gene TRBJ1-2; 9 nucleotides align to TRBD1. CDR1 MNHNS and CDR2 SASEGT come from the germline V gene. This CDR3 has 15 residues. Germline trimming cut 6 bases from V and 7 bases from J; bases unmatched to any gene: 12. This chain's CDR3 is CASRRTQDRGSGYTF. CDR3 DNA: TGTGCCAGCAGAAGGACGCAGGACAGGGGAAGTGGCTACACCTTC.

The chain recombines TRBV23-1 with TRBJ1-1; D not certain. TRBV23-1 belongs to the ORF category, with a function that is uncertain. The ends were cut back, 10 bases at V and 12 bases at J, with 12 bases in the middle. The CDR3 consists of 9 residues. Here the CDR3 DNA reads TGCGCCATCCGGCGGGGAACTTTCTTT. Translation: CAIRRGTFF.

The CDR3: CASSPLTGVRAEAFF. In DNA, the CDR3 is TGTGCCAGCAGTCCCTTGACAGGGGTTAGGGCTGAAGCTTTCTTT. The chain couples TRBV6-5 to TRBJ1-1, with 8 bases matching TRBD1. Per the germline V gene, CDR1 is MNHEY and CDR2 is SVGAGI. The CDR3 has 15 amino acids. J gave up 6 bases and V 5 bases, and 11 bases lay outside the gene matches.

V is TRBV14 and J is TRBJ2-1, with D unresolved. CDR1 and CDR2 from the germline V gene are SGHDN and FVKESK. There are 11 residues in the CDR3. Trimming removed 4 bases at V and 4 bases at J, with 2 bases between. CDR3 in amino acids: CASSLYNEQFF. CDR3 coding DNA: TGTGCCAGCAGCCTATACAATGAGCAGTTCTTC.

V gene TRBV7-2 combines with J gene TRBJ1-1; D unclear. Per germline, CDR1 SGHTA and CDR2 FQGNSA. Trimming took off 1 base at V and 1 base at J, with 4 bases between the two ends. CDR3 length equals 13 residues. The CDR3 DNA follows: TGTGCCAGCAGCTTAGTTAGGAACACTGAAGCTTTCTTT. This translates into CASSLVRNTEAFF.

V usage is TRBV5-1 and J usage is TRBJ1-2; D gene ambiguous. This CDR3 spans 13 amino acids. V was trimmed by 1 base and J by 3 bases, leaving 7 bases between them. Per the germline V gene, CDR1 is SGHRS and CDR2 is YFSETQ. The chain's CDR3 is CASSLTDDYGYTF. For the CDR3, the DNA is TGCGCCAGCAGCTTGACAGACGACTATGGCTACACCTTC.

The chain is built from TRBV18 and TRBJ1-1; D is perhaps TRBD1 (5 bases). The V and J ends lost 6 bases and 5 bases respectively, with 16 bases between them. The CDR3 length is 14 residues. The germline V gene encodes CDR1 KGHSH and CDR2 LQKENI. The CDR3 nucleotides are TGTGCCAGCTCTATAACGGGGGGAAAAACTGAAGCTTTCTTT. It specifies CASSITGGKTEAFF.

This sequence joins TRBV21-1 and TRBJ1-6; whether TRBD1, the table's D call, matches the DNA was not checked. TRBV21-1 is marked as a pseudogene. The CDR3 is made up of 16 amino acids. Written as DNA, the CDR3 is TGTGCCAGCAGCATATACGGACAGGGGGCGAACTCACCCCTCCACTTT. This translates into CASSIYGQGANSPLHF.

CDR3: CASSLGGSGYEQYF. The CDR3 nucleotides read TGTGCCAGCAGCTTAGGAGGGTCGGGCTACGAGCAGTACTTC. The chain combines TRBV7-9 with TRBJ2-7; the D gene is possibly TRBD2 (5 bases). Trimming took off 1 base at V and 3 bases at J, with 10 bases between the two ends. The CDR3 is 14 residues long. Per the germline V gene, CDR1 is SEHNR and CDR2 is FQNEAQ (reference sequence).

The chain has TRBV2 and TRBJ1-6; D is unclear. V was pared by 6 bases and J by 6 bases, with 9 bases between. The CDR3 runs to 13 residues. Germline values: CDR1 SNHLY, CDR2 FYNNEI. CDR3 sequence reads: CASRRSGNSPLHF. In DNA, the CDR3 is TGTGCCAGCAGGCGGTCGGGTAATTCACCCCTCCACTTT.

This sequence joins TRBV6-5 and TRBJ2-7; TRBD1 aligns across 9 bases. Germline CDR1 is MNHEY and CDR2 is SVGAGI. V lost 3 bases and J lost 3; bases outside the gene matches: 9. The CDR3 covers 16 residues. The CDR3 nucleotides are TGTGCCAGCAGTTATTATTCCGGGACAGGGAGCTACGAGCAGTACTTC. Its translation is CASSYYSGTGSYEQYF.

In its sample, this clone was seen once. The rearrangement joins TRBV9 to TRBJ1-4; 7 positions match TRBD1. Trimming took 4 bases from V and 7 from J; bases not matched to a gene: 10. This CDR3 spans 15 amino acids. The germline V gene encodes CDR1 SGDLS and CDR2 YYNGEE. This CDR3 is CASSPRTGHREKLFF. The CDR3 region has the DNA TGTGCCAGCAGCCCGAGGACAGGCCATCGTGAAAAACTGTTTTTT.

The CDR3 sequence: CASMIRRTGNTEAFF. The CDR3 nucleotides read TGTGCCAGCATGATAAGACGGACAGGGAACACTGAAGCTTTCTTT. The chain joins TRBV2 to TRBJ1-1; the match to TRBD1 covers 7 bases. Germline lookup yields CDR1 SNHLY and CDR2 FYNNEI. V trimming: 7 bases; J trimming: 1 base; junction bases outside the gene matches: 9. The CDR3 has 15 amino acids.

In nucleotides, the CDR3 is TGTGCCAGCAGCTCGATGGGACTAGCGGGGTCAGATACGCAGTATTTT. Its protein is CASSSMGLAGSDTQYF. The rearrangement uses TRBV5-8 and TRBJ2-3, with 13 nucleotides matching TRBD2. This CDR3 is built from 16 residues. The V and J ends lost 3 bases and 4 bases, in that order; junction bases with no gene match: 5. CDR1 is SGHTS and CDR2 is YDEGEE in the germline V gene.

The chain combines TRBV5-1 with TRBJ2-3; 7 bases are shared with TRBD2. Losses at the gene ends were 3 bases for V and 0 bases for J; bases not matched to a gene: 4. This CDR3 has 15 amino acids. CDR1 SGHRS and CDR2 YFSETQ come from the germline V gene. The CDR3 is CASSSYGGSTDTQYF. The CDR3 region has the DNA TGCGCCAGCAGCTCCTACGGGGGGAGCACAGATACGCAGTATTTT.

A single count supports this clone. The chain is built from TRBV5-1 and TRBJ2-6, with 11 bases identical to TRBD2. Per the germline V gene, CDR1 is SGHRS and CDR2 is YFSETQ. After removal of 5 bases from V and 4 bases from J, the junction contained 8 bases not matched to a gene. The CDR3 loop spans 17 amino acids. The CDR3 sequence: CASRSLAGGSGANVLTF. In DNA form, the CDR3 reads TGCGCCAGCAGGTCCCTAGCGGGAGGATCGGGGGCCAACGTCCTGACTTTC.

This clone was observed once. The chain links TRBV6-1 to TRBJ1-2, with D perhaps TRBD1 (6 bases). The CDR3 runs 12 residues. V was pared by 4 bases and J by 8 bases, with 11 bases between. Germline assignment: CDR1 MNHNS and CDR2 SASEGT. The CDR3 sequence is CASSATGRGYTF. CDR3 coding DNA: TGTGCCAGCAGTGCGACAGGAAGAGGCTACACCTTC.

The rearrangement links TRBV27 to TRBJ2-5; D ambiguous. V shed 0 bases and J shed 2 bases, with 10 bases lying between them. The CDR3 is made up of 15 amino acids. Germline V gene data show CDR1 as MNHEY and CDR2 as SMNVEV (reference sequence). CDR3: CASSLSYQRQETQYF. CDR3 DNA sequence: TGTGCCAGCAGTTTATCGTATCAGAGGCAAGAGACCCAGTACTTC.

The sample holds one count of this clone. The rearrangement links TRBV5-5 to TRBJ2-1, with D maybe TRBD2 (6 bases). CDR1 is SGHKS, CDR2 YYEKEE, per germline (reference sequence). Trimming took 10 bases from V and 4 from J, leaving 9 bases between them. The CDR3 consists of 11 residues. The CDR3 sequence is CAGGPYNEQFF. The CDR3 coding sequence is TGTGCCGGAGGGCCGTACAATGAGCAGTTCTTC.

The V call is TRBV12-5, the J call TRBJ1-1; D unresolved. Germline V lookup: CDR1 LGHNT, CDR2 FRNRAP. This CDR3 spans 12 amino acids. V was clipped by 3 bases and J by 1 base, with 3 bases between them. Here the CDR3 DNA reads TGTGCTAGTGGTTTTAGGAACACTGAAGCTTTCTTT. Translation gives CASGFRNTEAFF. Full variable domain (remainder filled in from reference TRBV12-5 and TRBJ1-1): DARVTQTPRHKVTEMGQEVTMRCQPILGHNTVFWYRQTMMQGLELLAYFRNRAPLDDSGMPKDRFSAEMPDATLATLKIQPSEPRDSAVYFCASGFRNTEAFFGQGTRLTVV.

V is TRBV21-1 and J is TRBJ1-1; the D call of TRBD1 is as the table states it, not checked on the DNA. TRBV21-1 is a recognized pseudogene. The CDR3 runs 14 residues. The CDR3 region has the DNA TGTGCCAGCAGCAGGGACACTCAGAACACTGAAGCTTTCTTT. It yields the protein CASSRDTQNTEAFF.